The clone carrying this T cell receptor (beta chain) was found a few times. This specimen belongs to a study of blood T cell repertoires in COVID-19. Assay used: immunoSEQ multiplex PCR; TCRdb lists only in-frame clones, some missing. Of 200,000 to 250,000 clones in the sample, 90% were seen once. The sequence was obtained from a young man who had been exposed to COVID-19. Input material: PBMCs or T cells enriched from blood (not recorded which).

In DNA, the CDR3 is TGTGCCAGCAGTGAAACAGGTTCAACTAATGAAAAACTGTTTTTT. This sequence encodes CASSETGSTNEKLFF. The chain is built from TRBV2 and TRBJ1-4, with D possibly TRBD1 on 5 matching bases. The CDR3 sequence is 15 residues long. Per germline, CDR1 SNHLY and CDR2 FYNNEI. V was shortened by 2 bases and J by 0 bases, with 7 bases between the two germline ends.